The 6 T cell receptor beta chains below come from one sample, sequenced in a study of CD8 T cells in ankylosing spondylitis. One entry per CDR3 protein, called by TCRdb with MiXCR from the 5' RACE reads. The table has 470,000 or so distinct CDR3 sequences, 25% to 30% seen once; the top ten hold 0.75% to 0.9%. No cognate antigen is known for these TCRs. Whole-study findings and limits: In ankylosing spondylitis blood, a motif of roughly eight highly homologous TCR beta variants appeared characteristic.

Sequenced sample: blood, either unsorted or a sorted T cell fraction (not recorded which). The receptor source for this set is a male donor with ankylosing spondylitis.

The rearrangement joins TRBV11-2 to TRBJ2-1; possibly TRBD2 for D (6 bases). With 4 bases removed from V and 6 bases from J, the gap between germline ends came to 16 bases. This CDR3 contains 15 residues. Germline CDR1 SGHAT, CDR2 FQNNGV. The DNA of the CDR3 is TGTGCCAGCAGCTCTGCTAGATCCGGGAGCAATGAGCAGTTCTTC. Encoded protein: CASSSARSGSNEQFF.

The sample holds many counts of this clonotype. CDR3 coding DNA: TGTGCCAGCAGCAGGACTAGCGGGAGTGCAGATACGCAGTATTTT. It encodes CASSRTSGSADTQYF. V usage is TRBV7-7 and J usage is TRBJ2-3; 13 positions match TRBD2. V dropped 5 bases and J dropped 4; count of bases not matched to a gene: 3. CDR3 length equals 15 residues. Looked up from germline, CDR1 is SSHAT and CDR2 is FNYEAQ (reference sequence).

The chain uses TRBV11-3 and TRBJ2-1; 13 bases fit TRBD2. With V trimmed by 5 bases and J by 9 bases, 13 bases remained unmatched. Germline CDR1 and CDR2: SGHNT and YENEEA. The CDR3 loop spans 17 amino acids. The CDR3 spells CASSALTSGRFSGEQFF. The CDR3 DNA reads as TGTGCCAGCAGCGCCCTGACTAGCGGGAGGTTTTCCGGTGAGCAGTTCTTC.

Many counts were recorded for this clonotype. The junction does not match germline at one end; this may be a read error. J is TRBJ2-5 and V is TRBV5-1; D may be TRBD1 (6 bases). There are 12 residues in the CDR3. Germline CDR1 is SGHRS and CDR2 is YFSETQ. The DNA of the CDR3 is TGTGCCAGCAGCCTCAGGGGAGAGACCCAGTACTTC. Protein sequence: CASSLRGETQYF.

V is TRBV21-1 and J is TRBJ2-1; the D segment call TRBD2 is taken from the table without a DNA check. TRBV21-1 is assigned pseudogene status. The CDR3 is 13 amino acids. The CDR3 is CAIRTSSYNEQFF. The CDR3 DNA reads as TGTGCCATAAGGACTAGCTCCTACAATGAGCAGTTCTTC.

The chain joins TRBV15 to TRBJ1-2; D is undetermined. V was pared by 5 bases and J by 2 bases, with 15 bases between. Germline values: CDR1 LNHNV, CDR2 YYDKDF (reference sequence). The CDR3 extends over 15 amino acids. The CDR3 spells CATSSGLGGNYGYTF. Here the CDR3 DNA reads TGTGCCACCAGCTCCGGACTAGGCGGAAACTATGGCTACACCTTC.